This T cell receptor beta chain was identified in a study of blood T cell repertoires in COVID-19. Original processing methods: Counts of nucleated cells, estimated from reference gene primer amplification, were obtained. Measured with immunoSEQ multiplex PCR; TCRdb has only the in-frame clones, and not every one. That table supplies the V and J calls and clone size; D and trimming were determined from the DNA. The sample contains hundreds of thousands of clones, 85% to 90% of which appear only once. There are 16 residues in the CDR3. CDR1 and CDR2 (germline): SGHNT, YYREEE (reference sequence). V was trimmed by 0 bases and J by 3 bases, leaving 15 bases between them.

The source is a woman aged 45-59 years with COVID-19, enrolled during active disease. Source material: peripheral blood. The V call is TRBV5-4, the J call TRBJ1-1, with D unresolved. CDR3 loop: CASSLVRGSRDTEAFF. Here the CDR3 DNA reads TGTGCCAGCAGCTTGGTTCGCGGCTCTCGGGACACTGAAGCTTTCTTT.